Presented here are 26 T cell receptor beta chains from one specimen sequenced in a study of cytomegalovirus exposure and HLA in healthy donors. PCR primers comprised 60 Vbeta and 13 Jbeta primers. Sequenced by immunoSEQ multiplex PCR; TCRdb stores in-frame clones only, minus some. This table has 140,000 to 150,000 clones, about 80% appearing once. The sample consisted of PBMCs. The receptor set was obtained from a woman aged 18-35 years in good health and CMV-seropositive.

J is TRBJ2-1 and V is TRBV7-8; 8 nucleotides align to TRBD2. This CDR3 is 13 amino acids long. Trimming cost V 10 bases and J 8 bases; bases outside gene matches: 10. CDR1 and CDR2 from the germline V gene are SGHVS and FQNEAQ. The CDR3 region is CATRRLAMDEQFF. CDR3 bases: TGTGCCACCAGGAGACTAGCGATGGATGAGCAGTTCTTC.

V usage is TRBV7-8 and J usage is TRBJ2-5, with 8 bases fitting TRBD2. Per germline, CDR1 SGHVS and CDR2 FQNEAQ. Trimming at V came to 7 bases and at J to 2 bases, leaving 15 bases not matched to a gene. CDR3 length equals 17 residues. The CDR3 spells CASNKGGRGGQQETQYF. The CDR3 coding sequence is TGTGCCAGCAACAAAGGCGGACGGGGGGGACAACAAGAGACCCAGTACTTC.

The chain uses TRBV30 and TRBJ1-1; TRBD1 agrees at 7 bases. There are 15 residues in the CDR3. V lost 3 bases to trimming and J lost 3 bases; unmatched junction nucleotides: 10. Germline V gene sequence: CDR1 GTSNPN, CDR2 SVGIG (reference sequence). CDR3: CAWRETGVYDTEAFF. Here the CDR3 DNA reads TGTGCCTGGAGGGAAACAGGGGTCTATGACACTGAAGCTTTCTTT.

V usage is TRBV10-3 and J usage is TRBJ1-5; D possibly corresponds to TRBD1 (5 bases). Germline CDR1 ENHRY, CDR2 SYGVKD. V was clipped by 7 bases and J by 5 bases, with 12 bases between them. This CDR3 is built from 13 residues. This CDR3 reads CAIMSGFDQPQHF. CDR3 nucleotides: TGTGCCATCATGTCAGGGTTCGATCAGCCCCAGCATTTT.

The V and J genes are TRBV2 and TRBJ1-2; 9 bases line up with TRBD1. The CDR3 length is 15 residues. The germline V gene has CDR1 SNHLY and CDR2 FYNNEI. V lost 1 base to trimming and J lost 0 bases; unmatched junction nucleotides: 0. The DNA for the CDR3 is TGTGCCAGCAGTGAAGGACAGGGGGCTAACTATGGCTACACCTTC. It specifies CASSEGQGANYGYTF.

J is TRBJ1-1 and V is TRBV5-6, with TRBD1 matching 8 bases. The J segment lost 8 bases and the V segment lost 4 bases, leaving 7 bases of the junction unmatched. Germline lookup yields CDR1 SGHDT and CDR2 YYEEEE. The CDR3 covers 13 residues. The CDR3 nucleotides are TGTGCCAGCAGCGGGACAGGACTCCCCGAAGCTTTCTTT. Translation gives CASSGTGLPEAFF.

In DNA form, the CDR3 reads TGTGCCAGCGAACAGGGGAAAGTACGGAGCAATCAGCCCCAGCATTTT. As protein: CASEQGKVRSNQPQHF. The rearrangement joins TRBV2 to TRBJ1-5; TRBD1 matches at 7 bases. Germline CDR1 is SNHLY and CDR2 is FYNNEI. The CDR3 sequence is 16 residues long. The V gene end was trimmed by 8 bases and the J gene end by 1 base; junction bases not matched to a gene: 11.

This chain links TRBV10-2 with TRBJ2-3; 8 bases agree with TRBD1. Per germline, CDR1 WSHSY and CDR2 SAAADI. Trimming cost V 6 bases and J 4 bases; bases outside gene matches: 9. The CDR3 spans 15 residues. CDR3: CASRVDRVVADTQYF. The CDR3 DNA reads TGCGCCAGCAGGGTGGACAGGGTTGTGGCAGATACGCAGTATTTT.

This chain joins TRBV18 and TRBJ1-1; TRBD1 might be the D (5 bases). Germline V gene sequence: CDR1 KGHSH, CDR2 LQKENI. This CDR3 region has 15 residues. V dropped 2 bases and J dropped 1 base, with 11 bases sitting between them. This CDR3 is CASSPGGWSNTEAFF. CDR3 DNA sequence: TGTGCCAGCTCACCAGGGGGGTGGTCGAACACTGAAGCTTTCTTT.

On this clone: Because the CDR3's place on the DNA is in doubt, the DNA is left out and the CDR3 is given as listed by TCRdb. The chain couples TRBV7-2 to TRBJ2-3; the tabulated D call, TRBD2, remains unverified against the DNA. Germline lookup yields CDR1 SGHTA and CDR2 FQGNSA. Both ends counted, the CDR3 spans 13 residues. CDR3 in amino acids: CASSVAGGTPPHF.

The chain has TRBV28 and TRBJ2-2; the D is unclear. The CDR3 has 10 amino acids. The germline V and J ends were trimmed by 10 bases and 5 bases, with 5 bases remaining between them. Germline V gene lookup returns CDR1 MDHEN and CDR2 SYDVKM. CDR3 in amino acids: CATSTGELFF. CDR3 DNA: TGTGCCACTTCTACCGGGGAGCTGTTTTTT.

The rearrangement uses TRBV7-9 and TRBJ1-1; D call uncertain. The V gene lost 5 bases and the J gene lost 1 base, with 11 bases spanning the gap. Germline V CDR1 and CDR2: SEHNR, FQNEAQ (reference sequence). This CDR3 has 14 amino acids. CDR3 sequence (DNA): TGTGCCAGCAGCGTATCCGGGAAGAACACTGAAGCTTTCTTT. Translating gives CASSVSGKNTEAFF.

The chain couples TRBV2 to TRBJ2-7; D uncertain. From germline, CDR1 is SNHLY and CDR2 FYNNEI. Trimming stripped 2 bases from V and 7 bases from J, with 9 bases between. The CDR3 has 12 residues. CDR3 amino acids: CASSETEEEQYF. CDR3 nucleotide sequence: TGTGCCAGCAGTGAAACCGAGGAAGAGCAGTACTTC.

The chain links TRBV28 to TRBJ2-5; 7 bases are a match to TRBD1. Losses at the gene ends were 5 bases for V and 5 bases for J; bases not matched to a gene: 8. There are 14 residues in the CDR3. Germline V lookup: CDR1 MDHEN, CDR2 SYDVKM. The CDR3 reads CASSHATGSETQYF. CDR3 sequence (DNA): TGTGCCAGCAGTCACGCGACAGGGTCGGAGACCCAGTACTTC.

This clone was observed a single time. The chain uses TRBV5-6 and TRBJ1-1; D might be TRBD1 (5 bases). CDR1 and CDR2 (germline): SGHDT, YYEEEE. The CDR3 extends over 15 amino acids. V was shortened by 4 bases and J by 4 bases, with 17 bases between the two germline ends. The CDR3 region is CASSRRAGTGTEAFF. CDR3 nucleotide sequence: TGTGCCAGCAGCCGACGGGCGGGGACCGGCACTGAAGCTTTCTTT.

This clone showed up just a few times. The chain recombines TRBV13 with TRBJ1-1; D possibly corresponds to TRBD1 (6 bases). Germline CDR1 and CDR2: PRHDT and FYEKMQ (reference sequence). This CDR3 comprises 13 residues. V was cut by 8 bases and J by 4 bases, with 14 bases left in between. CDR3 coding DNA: TGTGCCAGCCGCAGGGGATTAAGCACTGAAGCTTTCTTT. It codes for CASRRGLSTEAFF.

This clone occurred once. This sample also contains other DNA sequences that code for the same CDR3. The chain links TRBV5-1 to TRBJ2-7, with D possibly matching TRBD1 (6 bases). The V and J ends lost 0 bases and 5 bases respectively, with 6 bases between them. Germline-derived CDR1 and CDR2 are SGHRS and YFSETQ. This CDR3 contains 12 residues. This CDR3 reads CASSLDRDEQYF. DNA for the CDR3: TGCGCCAGCAGCTTGGACAGGGACGAGCAGTACTTC.

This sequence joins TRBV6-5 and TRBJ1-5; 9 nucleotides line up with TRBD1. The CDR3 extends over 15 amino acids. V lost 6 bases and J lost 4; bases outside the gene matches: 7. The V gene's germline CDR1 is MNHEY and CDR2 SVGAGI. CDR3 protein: CASSRTGGPNQPQHF. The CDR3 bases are TGTGCCAGCAGCCGAACAGGGGGCCCTAATCAGCCCCAGCATTTT.

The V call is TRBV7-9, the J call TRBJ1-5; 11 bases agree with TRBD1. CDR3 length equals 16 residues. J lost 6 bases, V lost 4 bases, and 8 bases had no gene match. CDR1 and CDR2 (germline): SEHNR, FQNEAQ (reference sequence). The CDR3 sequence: CASSSDRGRDPQPQHF. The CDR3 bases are TGTGCCAGCAGCTCGGACAGGGGGCGCGATCCTCAGCCCCAGCATTTT.

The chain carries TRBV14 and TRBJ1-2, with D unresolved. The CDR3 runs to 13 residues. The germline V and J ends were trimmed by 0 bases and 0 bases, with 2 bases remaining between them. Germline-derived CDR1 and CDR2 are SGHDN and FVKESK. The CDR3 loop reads CASSQDTNYGYTF. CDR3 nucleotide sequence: TGTGCCAGCAGCCAAGACACTAACTATGGCTACACCTTC.

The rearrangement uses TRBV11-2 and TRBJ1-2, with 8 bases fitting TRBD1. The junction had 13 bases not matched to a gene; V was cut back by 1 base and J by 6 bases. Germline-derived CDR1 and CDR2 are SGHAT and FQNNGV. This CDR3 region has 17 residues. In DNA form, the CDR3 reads TGTGCCAGCAGCTTAGGGGGGTCTGTGACAGGGGTTGATGGCTACACCTTC. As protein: CASSLGGSVTGVDGYTF.

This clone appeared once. CDR3 DNA: TGTGCCAGCAACAGGGGGACGAATCAGCCCCAGCATTTT. It is translated as CASNRGTNQPQHF. The chain uses TRBV19 and TRBJ1-5, with 8 bases lining up with TRBD1. In germline, CDR1 is LNHDA, CDR2 SQIVND (reference sequence). The CDR3 loop spans 13 amino acids. Trimming took 9 bases from V and 4 from J; bases not matched to a gene: 5.

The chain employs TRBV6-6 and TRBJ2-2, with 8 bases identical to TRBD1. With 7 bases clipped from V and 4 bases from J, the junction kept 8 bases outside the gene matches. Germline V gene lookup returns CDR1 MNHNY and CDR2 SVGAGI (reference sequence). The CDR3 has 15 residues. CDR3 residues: CASNDGTGRTGELFF. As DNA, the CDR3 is TGTGCCAGCAATGACGGGACAGGCCGCACCGGGGAGCTGTTTTTT.

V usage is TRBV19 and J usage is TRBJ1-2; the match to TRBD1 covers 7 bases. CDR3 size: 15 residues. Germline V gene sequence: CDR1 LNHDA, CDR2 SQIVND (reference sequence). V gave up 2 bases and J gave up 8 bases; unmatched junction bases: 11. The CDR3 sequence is CASSITSGQVGGYTF. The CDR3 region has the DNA TGTGCCAGTAGTATAACGTCAGGACAGGTGGGCGGCTACACCTTC.

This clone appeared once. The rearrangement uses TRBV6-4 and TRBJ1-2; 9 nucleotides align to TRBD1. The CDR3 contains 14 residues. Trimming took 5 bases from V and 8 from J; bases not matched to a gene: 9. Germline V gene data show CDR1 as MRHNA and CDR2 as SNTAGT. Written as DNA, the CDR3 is TGTGCCAGCAGTCATACCGGGACAGGGTACGGCTACACCTTC. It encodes CASSHTGTGYGYTF.

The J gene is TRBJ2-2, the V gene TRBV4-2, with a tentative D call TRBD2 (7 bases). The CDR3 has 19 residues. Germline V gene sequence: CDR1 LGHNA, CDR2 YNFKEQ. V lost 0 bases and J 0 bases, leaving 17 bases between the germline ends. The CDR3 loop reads CASSQEDTGGLANTGELFF. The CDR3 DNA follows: TGTGCCAGCAGCCAAGAAGATACGGGGGGCCTCGCGAACACCGGGGAGCTGTTTTTT.